This entry concerns a single T cell receptor beta chain. Its antigen is currently not known. No base quality information exists; no much larger clone differs at one position. CDR1 SGHTA and CDR2 FQGTGA were looked up in the germline V gene. After removal of 5 bases from V and 4 bases from J, the junction retains 5 bases not matched to a gene. The CDR3 runs 16 amino acids, cysteine and phenylalanine included. The read is trimmed to its CDR3 DNA, 48 bases read in frame from base 1. This specimen comes from a study of blood T cell repertoires in COVID-19 (dated by TCRdb to 2020 to 2022). Study-level background: Collaborator samples came from the United States, Italy and Spain and covered acute and convalescent phases of COVID-19. The sample metadata nearly always contained a de-identified subject ID, COVID-19 status, age in years and sex. Deeply sampled blood TCRbeta repertoires from subjects exposed to, actively infected with, or recovered from COVID-19 were included in the dataset. The samples were drawn from the first 160 participants of the ongoing ImmuneRACE study and from 1,254 subjects provided by 6 global collaborators. The material from the prospective study consisted of cDNA or gDNA derived from T cells, B-cell-depleted T cells, or PBMCs. The repertoires were released in a freely available public database intended as a resource for research on the immune response to SARS-CoV-2. Where available, HLA class I and class II types were taken from metadata supplied by the sample provider and were not determined by assay-based typing. Results and caveats for the whole study, not just this receptor: The quantity of clinical and demographic metadata differed by source and by participant and was supplied without curation.

TCRbeta CDR3 regions were amplified from genomic DNA by means of the immunoSEQ Assay, a bias-controlled multiplex PCR. As for how the authors treated the data: Nucleated cell counts per sample were estimated from amplification of reference gene primers within the assay. To quantify the absolute abundance of each unique TCRbeta CDR3 rearrangement, sequence reads were collapsed and filtered. For each sample, productive Simpson clonality was calculated by taking the square root of Simpson's diversity index across productive rearrangements. TCRdb stores this immuneACCESS table with in-frame sequences only. Part of the clones is absent; in the studies checked, under half of the shortfall reflects unresolved V genes, and no reason is known for the rest. V and J calls and clone size come straight from that table; D and trimming were deduced from the DNA. The sample table lists under 350,000 clones, around 89% of them with a count of one. The ten largest account for 4.6% of the sample.

Collaborating institutions collected whole blood in K2EDTA tubes following their own protocols. For TCRbeta analysis, collaborators shipped samples as frozen whole blood, isolated PBMCs, or DNA extracted from either of those sample types. Material: peripheral blood. The V and J segments used are TRBV7-3 and TRBJ2-1, with 13 bases matching TRBD2. The TCR comes from a man aged 35-49 years with acute or convalescent COVID-19. In nucleotides, the sequence is TGTGCCAGCAGCCTACTAGCGGGGGGGCGTTACAATGAGCAGTTCTTC. It translates as CASSLLAGGRYNEQFF. Reference TRBV7-3 and TRBJ2-1 genes cover what lies past the CDR3, so the full variable domain is GAGVSQTPSNKVTEKGKYVELRCDPISGHTALYWYRQSLGQGPEFLIYFQGTGAADDSGLPNDRFFAVRPEGSVSTLKIQRTERGDSAVYLCASSLLAGGRYNEQFFGPGTRLTVL.